The T cell receptor beta chain described here comes from a study of blood T cell repertoires in COVID-19. Assay: immunoSEQ multiplex PCR; the TCRdb copy retains only in-frame clones and omits some. This sample has hundreds of thousands of clones; more than 85% occur once, and the top ten carry roughly 3.7%. The sample taken for sequencing was PBMCs or T cells enriched from blood (not recorded which). This receptor was obtained from a woman in her thirties who had recovered from COVID-19.

The CDR3 is CASSPLQGVGGYTF. For the CDR3, the DNA is TGTGCCAGCAGCCCCCTACAGGGGGTCGGTGGCTACACCTTC. The genes are TRBV3-1 (or the pseudogene TRBV3-2) and TRBJ1-2; 8 nucleotides agree with TRBD1. The CDR3 has 14 amino acids. Germline CDR1 is LGHDT and CDR2 is YNNKEL (reference sequence). V was clipped by 4 bases and J by 7 bases; unmatched bases: 8.